One TCR beta chain is described in this entry. This record belongs to a study of T cells in Graves' hyperthyroidism and ophthalmopathy. RNA transcripts were the template for amplifying TCR beta CDR3 regions. The HTBI primer set was used in a first-round RT-PCR of the TCR CDR3. TCRdb recomputed calls from the multiplex PCR reads with MiXCR, one row per CDR3 protein. The repertoire consists of 300,000 to 400,000 distinct CDR3 sequences, with about 20% occurring once and the leading ten covering about 49%. Trimming removed 4 bases at V and 0 bases at J, with 9 bases between. The CDR3 runs 14 residues. Those with hyperthyroidism were 18 to 65 years old, newly diagnosed, and ill for under 2 months.

This TCR came from a woman aged 45-65 years with Graves' hyperthyroidism. What was sequenced was blood. The chain joins TRBV12-3 or TRBV12-4 to TRBJ2-5, with TRBD1 as a possible D gene (6 bases). The CDR3 loop is CASSSDRHQETQYF. DNA of the CDR3: TGTGCCAGCAGTTCGGACAGACACCAAGAGACCCAGTACTTC.